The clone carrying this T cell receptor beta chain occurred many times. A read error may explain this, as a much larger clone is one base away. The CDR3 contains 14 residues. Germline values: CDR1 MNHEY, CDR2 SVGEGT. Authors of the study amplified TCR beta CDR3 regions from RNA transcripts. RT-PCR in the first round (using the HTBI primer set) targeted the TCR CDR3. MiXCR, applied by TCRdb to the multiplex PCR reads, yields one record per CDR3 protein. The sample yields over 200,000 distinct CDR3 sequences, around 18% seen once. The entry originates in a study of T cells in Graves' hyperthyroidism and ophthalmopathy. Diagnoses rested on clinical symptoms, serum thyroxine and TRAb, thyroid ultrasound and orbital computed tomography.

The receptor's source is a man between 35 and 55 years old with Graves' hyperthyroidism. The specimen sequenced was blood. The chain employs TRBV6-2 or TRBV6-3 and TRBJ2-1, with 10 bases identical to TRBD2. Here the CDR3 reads CASRGLARYSEQFF. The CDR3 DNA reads TGTGCCAGCAGGGGACTAGCGCGTTACAGTGAGCAGTTCTTC.